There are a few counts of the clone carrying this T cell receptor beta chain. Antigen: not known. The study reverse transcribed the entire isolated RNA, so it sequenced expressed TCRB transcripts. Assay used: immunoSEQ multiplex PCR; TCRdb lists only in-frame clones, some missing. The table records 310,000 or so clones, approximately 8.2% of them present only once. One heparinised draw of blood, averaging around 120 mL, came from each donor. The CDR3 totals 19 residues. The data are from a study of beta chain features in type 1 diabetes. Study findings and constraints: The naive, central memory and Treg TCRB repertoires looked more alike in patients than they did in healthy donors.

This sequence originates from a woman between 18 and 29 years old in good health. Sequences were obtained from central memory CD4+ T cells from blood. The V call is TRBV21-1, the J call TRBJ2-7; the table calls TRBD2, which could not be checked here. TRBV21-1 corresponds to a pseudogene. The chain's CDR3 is CASSNDRGTSGKERYEQYF. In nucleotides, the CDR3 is TGTGCCAGCAGCAACGACCGAGGGACTAGCGGGAAGGAACGGTACGAGCAGTACTTC.